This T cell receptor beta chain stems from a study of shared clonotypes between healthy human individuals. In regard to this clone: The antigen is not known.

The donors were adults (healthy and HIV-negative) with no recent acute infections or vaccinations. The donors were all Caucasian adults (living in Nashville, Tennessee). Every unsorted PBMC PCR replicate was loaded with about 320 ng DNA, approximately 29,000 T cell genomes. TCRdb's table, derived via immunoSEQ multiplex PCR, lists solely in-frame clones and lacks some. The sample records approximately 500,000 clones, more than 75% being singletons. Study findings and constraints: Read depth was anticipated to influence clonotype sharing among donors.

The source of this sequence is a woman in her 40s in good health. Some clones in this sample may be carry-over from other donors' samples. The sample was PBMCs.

CDR3 residues: CASTVPGGTGRFYTF. The CDR3 bases are TGTGCCAGTACCGTTCCGGGGGGGACAGGGCGCTTCTACACCTTC. J is TRBJ1-2 and V is TRBV19, with 9 bases that match TRBD1. V lost 7 bases and J lost 10; bases outside the gene matches: 16. This CDR3 region has 15 residues. From germline, CDR1 is LNHDA and CDR2 SQIVND (reference sequence).